This T cell receptor (beta chain) came from a study of blood T cell repertoires in COVID-19. This clone was seen a few times. The CDR3 length is 17 residues. Germline V gene sequence: CDR1 LGHNA, CDR2 YNFKEQ. Trimming pared 0 bases from V and 6 bases from J, leaving 18 bases between. Original handling: Amplification of reference gene primers was used by the study to estimate nucleated cell counts. This table comes from immunoSEQ multiplex PCR, and its TCRdb copy is limited to in-frame clones, with some not included. The V and J calls and the clone size are those of that table, but D and trimming were determined from the DNA. There are some 340,000 clones in the sample; approximately 90% occur only once, and about 4% lies in the top ten.

This receptor was taken from a woman in her 30s who had been exposed to COVID-19. What was sequenced was PBMCs or T cells enriched from blood (not recorded which). The chain links TRBV4-2 to TRBJ1-5; D is possibly TRBD1 (5 bases). CDR3 protein: CASSQDPQGARIQPQHF. CDR3 nucleotides: TGTGCCAGCAGCCAAGATCCCCAAGGGGCTAGGATTCAGCCCCAGCATTTT.